These 25 T cell receptor beta chains share one sample of origin, sequenced in a study of T cell repertoires in cytomegalovirus infection. Their antigen targets remain unknown. TCRdb ran MiXCR on the reads and lists one entry per CDR3 protein. The table lists 650,000 to 850,000 distinct CDR3 sequences, 25% to 30% of them singletons. The specimen comprised cultured CD8+ T cells from PBMCs, sampled from culture after CMV antigen stimulation. These receptors all stem from a human donor in good health (CMV status not recorded). Some clones in this sample may be carry-over from other donors' samples.

This clonotype was seen more than once but under ten times. The V gene is TRBV14, the J gene TRBJ2-5, with TRBD2 matching 14 bases. V lost 4 bases to trimming and J lost 5 bases; unmatched junction nucleotides: 15. The CDR3 runs 19 residues. Germline lookup yields CDR1 SGHDN and CDR2 FVKESK. The CDR3 DNA reads TGTGCCAGCAGCCCCCGGACTAGCGGGGGGTCCGGGACAAAGGAGACCCAGTACTTC. It codes for CASSPRTSGGSGTKETQYF. The variable domain in full, completed from reference TRBV14 and TRBJ2-5, reads EAGVTQFPSHSVIEKGQTVTLRCDPISGHDNLYWYRRVMGKEIKFLLHFVKESKQDESGMPNNRFLAERTGGTYSTLKVQPAELEDSGVYFCASSPRTSGGSGTKETQYFGPGTRLLVL.

V usage is TRBV5-8 and J usage is TRBJ1-4; D gene ambiguous. Germline CDR1 reads SGHTS; CDR2 reads YDEGEE. V was clipped by 2 bases and J by 8 bases, with 19 bases between them. The CDR3 covers 16 residues. The CDR3 region is CASSLGQFQSDEKLFF. CDR3 DNA: TGTGCCAGCAGCTTAGGGCAGTTTCAGAGTGACGAAAAACTGTTTTTT.

The chain is built from TRBV6-1 and TRBJ2-7; no reliable D call. The CDR3 sequence is 12 residues long. V was shortened by 2 bases and J by 4 bases, with 6 bases between the two germline ends. CDR1 and CDR2 (germline): MNHNS, SASEGT. This CDR3 reads CASSELVYEQYF. CDR3 DNA sequence: TGTGCCAGCAGTGAACTAGTTTACGAGCAGTACTTC.

The chain carries TRBV19 and TRBJ2-3; 8 nucleotides agree with TRBD2. The CDR3 extends over 15 amino acids. V shed 5 bases, J shed 1 base, and the junction held 5 bases outside the gene matches. Per the germline V gene, CDR1 is LNHDA and CDR2 is SQIVND (reference sequence). In DNA form, the CDR3 reads TGTGCCAGTAGTGTGCTTAGCGGGGGCACAGATACGCAGTATTTT. Translating gives CASSVLSGGTDTQYF.

This rearrangement joins TRBV20-1 to TRBJ2-7; D is unresolved. Germline lookup yields CDR1 DFQATT and CDR2 SNEGSKA (reference sequence). The CDR3 length is 13 residues. V shed 0 bases and J shed 3 bases, with 9 bases lying between them. CDR3 in amino acids: CSARDNADYEQYF. The CDR3 coding sequence is TGCAGTGCTAGAGACAATGCCGACTACGAGCAGTACTTC.

The genes are TRBV5-6 and TRBJ2-5, with 13 bases that match TRBD2. Germline CDR1 reads SGHDT; CDR2 reads YYEEEE. The CDR3 is 17 residues long. J lost 0 bases, V lost 4 bases, and 6 bases had no gene match. The CDR3 here is CASSRTSGGAYQETQYF. The CDR3 DNA reads as TGTGCCAGCAGCCGGACTAGCGGGGGCGCGTACCAAGAGACCCAGTACTTC.

V usage is TRBV27 and J usage is TRBJ2-5, with TRBD1 matching over 8 bases. This CDR3 has 17 amino acids. Germline V CDR1 and CDR2: MNHEY, SMNVEV (reference sequence). The J segment lost 2 bases and the V segment lost 2 bases, leaving 10 bases of the junction unmatched. The CDR3 nucleotides read TGTGCCAGCAGTTTAATGAGGACAGGGATTGGTCAAGAGACCCAGTACTTC. This gives the protein CASSLMRTGIGQETQYF.

The chain links TRBV19 to TRBJ2-7; 7 bases match TRBD2. The germline V gene encodes CDR1 LNHDA and CDR2 SQIVND (reference sequence). The CDR3 loop spans 15 amino acids. The ends lost 3 bases at V and 3 bases at J; junction bases unmatched: 8. CDR3 loop: CASSIRSGAIYEQYV. In DNA form, the CDR3 reads TGTGCCAGTAGTATCCGCAGCGGGGCAATCTACGAGCAGTACGTC.

This clonotype was seen many times. The chain recombines TRBV5-4 with TRBJ2-3; maybe TRBD1 (5 bases). There are 13 residues in the CDR3. The V end lost 3 bases, the J end lost 6 bases, and 11 bases lay between the germline ends. CDR1 and CDR2 (germline): SGHNT, YYREEE (reference sequence). The CDR3 is CASSSGHPDTQYF. CDR3 sequence (DNA): TGTGCCAGCAGCTCCGGACACCCGGATACGCAGTATTTT.

The chain uses TRBV12-3 or TRBV12-4 and TRBJ1-2, with D hard to call. This CDR3 comprises 14 residues. Between the trimmed V and J ends, which lost 1 base and 6 bases, there was a span of 12 bases. The CDR3 protein is CASSLDPSGHGYTF. The CDR3 coding sequence is TGTGCCAGCAGTTTAGACCCGTCGGGCCATGGCTACACCTTC.

This clonotype came up a few times. The rearrangement links TRBV18 to TRBJ2-7; unclear D gene. Germline CDR1 is KGHSH and CDR2 is LQKENI. The CDR3 has 13 amino acids. Trimming took 2 bases from V and 3 from J, leaving 8 bases between them. Here the CDR3 DNA reads TGTGCCAGCTCACCAGGGTCAGACTACGAGCAGTACTTC. Translated, it gives CASSPGSDYEQYF.

This clonotype was detected only once. The chain is built from TRBV7-4 and TRBJ1-1; no reliable D call. CDR3 size: 11 residues. The V end was cut by 9 bases, the J end by 8 bases, with 13 bases between. CDR1 is SGHVT, CDR2 SQSDAQ, per germline. CDR3 DNA: TGTGCCAGTCAACTGCGTCCCGAAGCTTTCTTT. Amino acid sequence: CASQLRPEAFF.

This rearrangement joins TRBV27 to TRBJ1-6; TRBD1 agrees at 7 bases. V dropped 5 bases and J dropped 7; count of bases not matched to a gene: 11. Germline loops: CDR1 MNHEY, CDR2 SMNVEV (reference sequence). The CDR3 is 16 residues long. This CDR3 reads CASSIGTAGGNSPLHF. DNA of the CDR3: TGTGCCAGCAGTATAGGGACAGCCGGGGGAAATTCACCCCTCCACTTT.

This clonotype was seen once. The V and J genes are TRBV5-1 and TRBJ2-1; D is unclear. The V end was cut by 1 base, the J end by 4 bases, with 9 bases between. The germline gives CDR1 SGHRS, CDR2 YFSETQ. The CDR3 covers 14 residues. The CDR3 is CASSLNTGYNEQFF. The CDR3 bases are TGCGCCAGCAGCTTGAATACGGGTTACAATGAGCAGTTCTTC.

The V call is TRBV28, the J call TRBJ2-7; D unclear. Trimming cost V 3 bases and J 2 bases, with 8 bases left between them. The CDR3 spans 13 residues. Per germline, CDR1 MDHEN and CDR2 SYDVKM. In DNA form, the CDR3 reads TGTGCCAGCAGTTTCCGCATAACCTACGAGCAGTACTTC. Translated: CASSFRITYEQYF.

In this sample, this clonotype turned up many times. The rearrangement joins TRBV4-1 to TRBJ1-4; 9 positions agree with TRBD1. J lost 7 bases, V lost 0 bases, and 3 bases had no gene match. CDR3 size: 15 residues. Looked up from germline, CDR1 is MGHRA and CDR2 is YSYEKL. The CDR3 sequence: CASSQDRQGGEKLFF. CDR3 DNA: TGCGCCAGCAGCCAAGATCGACAGGGGGGTGAAAAACTGTTTTTT.

The chain links TRBV7-9 to TRBJ1-6; tentative D call: TRBD1 (5 bases). CDR1 is SEHNR, CDR2 FQNEAQ, per germline (reference sequence). This CDR3 has 17 amino acids. V shed 5 bases and J shed 7 bases, with 21 bases lying between them. DNA of the CDR3: TGTGCCAGCAGCCCCCAATCCGGGACGGATATCAATTCACCCCTCCACTTT. It codes for CASSPQSGTDINSPLHF.

This chain links TRBV28 with TRBJ1-2, with D possibly being TRBD1 (6 bases). Germline V CDR1 and CDR2: MDHEN, SYDVKM. The length of the CDR3 is 15 residues. V was cut by 6 bases and J by 8 bases, with 22 bases left in between. The CDR3 DNA follows: TGTGCCAGCAGCCTTACCCTAGGCAGGGGATTAGGCTACACCTTC. Translation gives CASSLTLGRGLGYTF.

V usage is TRBV27 and J usage is TRBJ2-7; tentative D call: TRBD2 (5 bases). The CDR3 is 13 residues long. Germline lookup yields CDR1 MNHEY and CDR2 SMNVEV (reference sequence). V lost 0 bases and J 6 bases, leaving 9 bases between the germline ends. The CDR3 coding sequence is TGTGCCAGCAGTTTATCGGACTTAGGCGAGCAGTACTTC. This gives the protein CASSLSDLGEQYF.

The chain recombines TRBV27 with TRBJ1-5, with D possibly matching TRBD1 (6 bases). CDR3 size: 15 residues. Trimming stripped 5 bases from V and 0 bases from J, with 11 bases between. Germline lookup yields CDR1 MNHEY and CDR2 SMNVEV (reference sequence). This CDR3 is CASSATGSSNQPQHF. The CDR3, as DNA: TGTGCCAGCAGTGCCACAGGGAGTAGCAATCAGCCCCAGCATTTT.

This clonotype was observed a few times. This chain uses TRBV6-2 or TRBV6-3 with TRBJ2-7; no definite D call. In germline, CDR1 is MNHEY, CDR2 SVGEGT. The CDR3 loop spans 16 amino acids. Deletions cut 4 bases from V and 2 bases from J, with 18 bases between. The CDR3 loop is CASSSPPGIGAYEQYV. The CDR3 DNA is TGTGCCAGCAGTTCCCCCCCGGGTATAGGTGCCTACGAGCAGTACGTC.

This sequence joins TRBV27 and TRBJ1-6, with 10 nucleotides matching TRBD1. This CDR3 spans 17 amino acids. Germline lookup yields CDR1 MNHEY and CDR2 SMNVEV (reference sequence). The junction had 13 bases not matched to a gene; V was cut back by 5 bases and J by 9 bases. DNA for the CDR3: TGTGCCAGCAGTCCCGGGACAGGGGTGCGCGGAGCTTCACCCCTCCACTTT. Translation: CASSPGTGVRGASPLHF.

This chain links TRBV7-4 with TRBJ2-1, with D possibly being TRBD1 (5 bases). Germline V CDR1 and CDR2: SGHVT, SQSDAQ. The CDR3 has 13 amino acids. V gave up 2 bases and J gave up 9 bases, with 11 bases separating them. CDR3 region: CASSLRRQLEQFF. The CDR3 DNA reads as TGTGCCAGCAGCTTAAGAAGACAGCTTGAGCAGTTCTTC.

This rearrangement joins TRBV6-5 to TRBJ1-1; 7 nucleotides agree with TRBD1. The CDR3 is 15 residues long. V lost 0 bases to trimming and J lost 4 bases; unmatched junction nucleotides: 5. CDR1 MNHEY and CDR2 SVGAGI come from the germline V gene. The CDR3 loop is CASSYSGGVGTEAFF. The CDR3 nucleotides are TGTGCCAGCAGTTACTCAGGGGGCGTAGGCACTGAAGCTTTCTTT.

This clonotype was detected a few times. This chain uses TRBV27 with TRBJ2-6; D is unclear. V was clipped by 5 bases and J by 2 bases, with 10 bases between them. The CDR3 runs to 15 residues. Per the germline V gene, CDR1 is MNHEY and CDR2 is SMNVEV (reference sequence). This CDR3 reads CASSLSATGANVLTF. CDR3 nucleotide sequence: TGTGCCAGCAGTCTCTCAGCAACTGGGGCCAACGTCCTGACTTTC.